A selection of T cell receptor beta chains follows, all from one sample in a study of early T cells in non-severe SARS-CoV-2 infection. TCRdb processed the 5' RACE reads anew with MiXCR; each CDR3 protein has one entry. This sample has approximately 70,000 distinct CDR3 sequences, with roughly 13% found just once. Sequenced: whole blood. The receptors shown here come from an adult who was a healthcare worker with PCR-confirmed SARS-CoV-2 infection or an uninfected control (not recorded which). CDR3s include the opening cysteine and the closing phenylalanine or tryptophan. D genes are given only for firm matches. Rows give clone size only sometimes, using once, few, many, or a class for an expanded clone.

>TRBV7-2|NA|TRBJ1-2|NA
CASSSPLRSGYTF
TGTGCCAGCAGCTCCCCGCTAAGGTCTGGCTACACCTTC
>TRBV11-1|few|TRBJ2-3|NA
CASSLVGQGITDTQYF
TGTGCCAGCAGCCTCGTCGGCCAGGGGATCACAGATACGCAGTATTTT
>TRBV18|few|TRBJ2-1|NA
CASSTGTGNEQFF
TGTGCCAGCTCAACCGGGACCGGCAATGAGCAGTTCTTC
>TRBV7-9|few|TRBJ1-1|NA
CASSFPQSTEAFF
TGTGCCAGCAGCTTCCCTCAAAGCACTGAAGCTTTCTTT
>TRBV6-5|few|TRBJ1-6|NA
CASRISSSYNSPLHF
TGTGCCAGCCGTATCTCGAGCTCCTATAATTCACCCCTCCACTTT
>TRBV20-1|NA|TRBJ2-5|TRBD2
CSAPTLLAGGPETQYF
TGCAGTGCTCCGACTCTTCTAGCGGGGGGGCCAGAGACCCAGTACTTC
>TRBV27|many|TRBJ1-2|NA
CASSLGEPGFLGYTF
TGTGCCAGCAGTTTAGGGGAGCCAGGGTTTCTAGGCTACACCTTC
>TRBV28|many|TRBJ2-4|NA
CASSSYPPDKNIQYF
TGTGCCAGCAGTTCCTACCCCCCAGACAAAAACATTCAGTACTTC
>TRBV3-1|NA|TRBJ1-6|NA
CASSQGTPDNSPLHF
TGTGCCAGCAGCCAAGGGACACCTGATAATTCACCCCTCCACTTT
>TRBV29-1|NA|TRBJ2-3|NA
CSVEGRDTDTQYF
TGCAGCGTTGAGGGTAGAGACACAGATACGCAGTATTTT
>TRBV29-1|few|TRBJ1-1|NA
CSVQGGWNTEAFF
TGCAGCGTCCAAGGGGGATGGAACACTGAAGCTTTCTTT
>TRBV6-1|few|TRBJ2-6|NA
CAGEISGANVLTF
TGTGCCGGCGAGATATCTGGGGCCAACGTCCTGACTTTC
>TRBV12-3/TRBV12-4|few|TRBJ2-3|NA
CASSLRSGGTDTQYF
TGTGCCAGCAGTTTAAGATCCGGGGGAACAGATACGCAGTATTTT
>TRBV20-1|NA|TRBJ1-4|TRBD1
CSVQGGSEKLFF
TGCAGTGTACAGGGGGGGAGTGAAAAACTGTTTTTT
>TRBV5-1|few|TRBJ2-3|NA
CASSLRTDTDTQYF
TGCGCCAGCAGCTTGAGAACGGACACAGATACGCAGTATTTT
>TRBV25-1|NA|TRBJ2-7|TRBD1
CASSEGDRAYEQYF
TGTGCCAGCAGTGAAGGGGACAGGGCCTACGAGCAGTACTTC
>TRBV2|many|TRBJ2-3|NA
CASSEDSSTDTQYF
TGTGCCAGCAGTGAAGACAGCAGCACAGATACGCAGTATTTT
>TRBV4-2|many|TRBJ1-2|NA
CASSQESSRGANYGYTF
TGTGCCAGCAGCCAAGAATCTAGCAGGGGAGCTAACTATGGCTACACCTTC
>TRBV29-1|NA|TRBJ2-1|NA
CSVEEVSFEQFF
TGCAGCGTTGAAGAAGTATCCTTCGAGCAGTTCTTC
>TRBV29-1|NA|TRBJ1-4|NA
CSAGDNEKLFF
TGCAGCGCCGGGGATAATGAAAAACTGTTTTTT
>TRBV25-1|NA|TRBJ2-3|NA
CASNRRETDTQYF
TGTGCCAGCAACCGCCGGGAGACAGATACGCAGTATTTT
>TRBV4-2|NA|TRBJ2-2|TRBD1
CASSQEVGGNTGELFF
TGTGCCAGCAGCCAAGAAGTAGGGGGCAACACCGGGGAGCTGTTTTTT
>TRBV27|many|TRBJ1-1|NA
CASSLHQGLNTEAFF
TGTGCCAGCAGTTTACATCAGGGACTGAACACTGAAGCTTTCTTT
>TRBV28|few|TRBJ2-5|NA
CASSQGVRDQETQYF
TGTGCCAGCAGTCAAGGGGTGAGGGATCAAGAGACCCAGTACTTC
>TRBV20-1|NA|TRBJ1-1|NA
CSAKERSEAFF
TGCAGTGCTAAGGAAAGGAGTGAAGCTTTCTTT
>TRBV12-3/TRBV12-4|few|TRBJ1-3|NA
CASRVLLSSSGNTIYF
TGTGCCAGCAGAGTCCTCCTTTCGAGCTCTGGAAACACCATATATTTT
>TRBV12-3/TRBV12-4|many|TRBJ2-1|NA
CASSLNRWNEQFF
TGTGCCAGCAGTTTAAACAGATGGAATGAGCAGTTCTTC
>TRBV29-1|NA|TRBJ1-1|NA
CSVEEVKAFF
TGCAGCGTTGAGGAGGTCAAAGCTTTCTTT
>TRBV5-1|few|TRBJ2-5|NA
CASSFTANQETQYF
TGCGCCAGCAGCTTCACCGCCAACCAAGAGACCCAGTACTTC